Below, 9 T cell receptor beta chains from the same sample are listed, as sequenced in a study of beta chain features in type 1 diabetes. Reverse transcribing all isolated RNA meant expressed TCRB transcripts were sequenced. Libraries were prepared by immunoSEQ multiplex PCR; TCRdb keeps only in-frame clonotypes and omits some of them. There are almost 350,000 clones in the sample; roughly 8% occur only once, and around 0.44% lies in the top ten. Sequencing input: central memory CD4+ T cells from blood. These receptors were obtained from a woman between 18 and 29 years old in good health.

The chain carries TRBV10-2 and TRBJ2-1; D perhaps matches TRBD1 (6 bases). This CDR3 has 13 amino acids. Germline CDR1 is WSHSY and CDR2 is SAAADI. V was pared by 6 bases and J by 2 bases, with 8 bases between. Here the CDR3 reads CASSRGAYNEQFF. The CDR3 DNA reads TGCGCCAGCAGCAGGGGCGCCTACAATGAGCAGTTCTTC.

This clone was observed at least ten times. The rearrangement links TRBV6-1 to TRBJ2-3; no firm D call. CDR1 and CDR2 (germline): MNHNS, SASEGT. The CDR3 length is 14 residues. The V gene lost 5 bases and the J gene lost 0 bases, with 9 bases spanning the gap. CDR3 amino acids: CASSSRPSTDTQYF. The CDR3 DNA reads TGTGCCAGCAGTTCTAGACCTAGCACAGATACGCAGTATTTT.

This clone was detected a few times. Other DNA sequences in the same sample also yield this CDR3. This chain uses TRBV7-2 with TRBJ2-3, with D possibly being TRBD1 (6 bases). This CDR3 region has 12 residues. The V and J ends lost 3 bases and 5 bases respectively, with 6 bases between them. CDR1 is SGHTA and CDR2 is FQGNSA in the germline V gene. Here the CDR3 reads CASSFRGDTQYF. The CDR3 bases are TGTGCCAGCAGCTTCAGGGGAGATACGCAGTATTTT.

The V call is TRBV28, the J call TRBJ1-4; 9 bases match TRBD1. CDR3 length: 14 residues. CDR1 and CDR2 from the germline V gene are MDHEN and SYDVKM. The V and J ends lost 7 bases and 5 bases, in that order; junction bases with no gene match: 5. CDR3 bases: TGTGCCAGCAATTCCGGGACAGGGAATGAAAAACTGTTTTTT. It translates to CASNSGTGNEKLFF.

This clone was found a few times. V and J are TRBV7-9 and TRBJ1-5, with TRBD1 matching over 10 bases. CDR1 and CDR2 from the germline V gene are SEHNR and FQNEAQ (reference sequence). Losses at the gene ends were 8 bases for V and 5 bases for J; bases not matched to a gene: 3. The CDR3 has 13 amino acids. The CDR3 bases are TGTGCCAGCGGTGGGACAGGGGATCAGCCCCAGCATTTT. This gives the protein CASGGTGDQPQHF.

The chain recombines TRBV9 with TRBJ2-5; 10 bases line up with TRBD1. Germline trimming cut 3 bases from V and 5 bases from J; bases unmatched to any gene: 7. Germline loops: CDR1 SGDLS, CDR2 YYNGEE. CDR3 length: 15 residues. The CDR3 spells CASSATGGLMETQYF. Here the CDR3 DNA reads TGTGCCAGCAGCGCGACAGGGGGCTTGATGGAGACCCAGTACTTC.

The chain joins TRBV18 to TRBJ2-2, with TRBD2 matching 10 bases. This CDR3 has 16 residues. Losses at the gene ends were 1 base for V and 6 bases for J; bases not matched to a gene: 5. Germline V CDR1 and CDR2: KGHSH, LQKENI. The CDR3 bases are TGTGCCAGCTCACCACAGAGCGGGAGGGCCTCCGGGGAGCTGTTTTTT. Translated, it gives CASSPQSGRASGELFF.

The table lists this clone with a few counts. V and J are TRBV27 and TRBJ2-7; a weak D match, TRBD1 (6 bases). Trimming removed 5 bases at V and 2 bases at J, with 19 bases between. The CDR3 is made up of 16 amino acids. Germline lookup yields CDR1 MNHEY and CDR2 SMNVEV (reference sequence). This CDR3 is CASSLSWGRSAYEQYF. The CDR3 DNA reads as TGTGCCAGCAGTCTTTCCTGGGGGCGCAGCGCCTACGAGCAGTACTTC.

CDR3 sequence: CASSIDVRRNPNTGELFF. CDR3 bases: TGTGCCAGTAGTATAGATGTGCGCCGAAACCCCAACACCGGGGAGCTGTTTTTT. V gene TRBV19 combines with J gene TRBJ2-2; D gene ambiguous. The CDR3 extends over 18 amino acids. CDR1 is LNHDA and CDR2 is SQIVND in the germline V gene (reference sequence). Trimming took 0 bases from V and 2 from J, leaving 16 bases between them.